The 13 T cell receptor beta chains in this list originate from one sample, sequenced in a study of early T cells in non-severe SARS-CoV-2 infection. Each CDR3 protein gets one entry after TCRdb re-called the 5' RACE reads with MiXCR. The sample lists around 94,000 distinct CDR3 sequences, around 14% occurring once. Sequenced material: whole blood. The origin of the receptors is an adult who was a healthcare worker with PCR-confirmed SARS-CoV-2 infection or an uninfected control (not recorded which).

This chain uses TRBV25-1 with TRBJ2-7, with a possible D match to TRBD2 (6 bases). The V and J ends lost 3 bases and 2 bases respectively, with 11 bases between them. Germline V CDR1 and CDR2: MGHDK, SYGVNS. The CDR3 has 14 residues. The CDR3 coding sequence is TGTGCCAGCAGTGAGGGAGGTCCCGCCTACGAGCAGTACTTC. Its protein product is CASSEGGPAYEQYF.

This clonotype showed up just a few times. The chain uses TRBV11-2 and TRBJ2-1, with 9 bases fitting TRBD1. The CDR3 length is 16 residues. With V trimmed by 5 bases and J by 6 bases, 11 bases remained unmatched. Germline assignment: CDR1 SGHAT and CDR2 FQNNGV. DNA for the CDR3: TGTGCCAGCAGCATACCTCCGAGACAGGGGGTCAATGAGCAGTTCTTC. This encodes CASSIPPRQGVNEQFF.

Ten or more counts support this clonotype. This rearrangement joins TRBV28 to TRBJ2-7; 8 bases line up with TRBD1. The J segment lost 3 bases and the V segment lost 2 bases, leaving 3 bases of the junction unmatched. CDR1 is MDHEN, CDR2 SYDVKM, per germline. The CDR3 is 14 residues long. CDR3 region: CASSLGGTGYEQYF. The CDR3 DNA reads as TGTGCCAGCAGTTTAGGAGGGACAGGCTACGAGCAGTACTTC.

The V call is TRBV29-1, the J call TRBJ2-7, with 8 bases lining up with TRBD1. J was trimmed by 7 bases and V by 5 bases; bases with no gene match: 7. This CDR3 is 12 amino acids long. CDR1 SQVTM and CDR2 ANQGSEA come from the germline V gene. The DNA for the CDR3 is TGCAGCGTTCGACAGGGGACGGGTGAGCAGTACTTC. It specifies CSVRQGTGEQYF.

This clonotype was seen a handful of times. The CDR3 DNA sequence: TGTGCCAGCAGCAAAGTGAGCTCCTACGAGCAGTACTTC. Translated: CASSKVSSYEQYF. The V and J genes are TRBV21-1 and TRBJ2-7. TRBV21-1 is annotated as a pseudogene. The CDR3 contains 13 residues.

This chain joins TRBV4-3 and TRBJ2-3; D might be TRBD1 (6 bases). The V gene lost 0 bases and the J gene lost 5 bases, with 12 bases spanning the gap. This CDR3 is built from 15 residues. Germline loops: CDR1 LGHNA, CDR2 YSLEER. The CDR3 loop is CASSQEDRILDTQYF. The CDR3 DNA is TGCGCCAGCAGCCAAGAGGACAGAATATTAGATACGCAGTATTTT.

V is TRBV12-3 or TRBV12-4 and J is TRBJ2-2; D uncertain. V lost 5 bases and J lost 6, with 13 bases in between. The CDR3 contains 14 residues. The CDR3 is CASSPQAGSGELFF. The DNA for the CDR3 is TGTGCCAGCAGTCCGCAGGCTGGCTCCGGGGAGCTGTTTTTT.

The rearrangement joins TRBV10-2 to TRBJ2-5, with 7 bases aligning to TRBD2. The CDR3 spans 12 residues. The V gene end was trimmed by 4 bases and the J gene end by 4 bases; junction bases not matched to a gene: 0. Germline loops: CDR1 WSHSY, CDR2 SAAADI. For the CDR3, the DNA is TGCGCCAGCAGTGTAGCGGGAGAGACCCAGTACTTC. This translates into CASSVAGETQYF.

The chain joins TRBV28 to TRBJ2-3; D not certain. V was shortened by 5 bases and J by 1 base, with 10 bases between the two germline ends. The V gene's germline CDR1 is MDHEN and CDR2 SYDVKM. This CDR3 is built from 14 residues. The CDR3 DNA follows: TGTGCCAGCAGTCCCCCCGTCGGCACAGATACGCAGTATTTT. Amino acids: CASSPPVGTDTQYF.

This clonotype has at least ten counts. The rearrangement links TRBV7-9 to TRBJ1-1, with TRBD1 matching 7 bases. Germline V gene lookup returns CDR1 SEHNR and CDR2 FQNEAQ (reference sequence). V dropped 5 bases and J dropped 3; count of bases not matched to a gene: 15. The CDR3 has 17 amino acids. CDR3 protein: CASSPATGESSDTEAFF. The CDR3 coding sequence is TGTGCCAGCAGCCCCGCAACAGGGGAAAGTTCGGACACTGAAGCTTTCTTT.

This clonotype has just a few counts. This chain uses TRBV7-2 with TRBJ2-3; perhaps TRBD2 as D (6 bases). The CDR3 runs 14 residues. Germline assignment: CDR1 SGHTA and CDR2 FQGNSA. V lost 8 bases and J lost 2, with 14 bases in between. The CDR3 region is CASANREFTDTQYF. For the CDR3, the DNA is TGTGCCAGCGCGAATCGGGAGTTCACAGATACGCAGTATTTT.

The sample holds many counts of this clonotype. The V and J genes are TRBV28 and TRBJ2-6, with a tentative D call TRBD1 (5 bases). Germline V gene sequence: CDR1 MDHEN, CDR2 SYDVKM. The CDR3 length is 17 residues. V was cut by 5 bases and J by 1 base, with 15 bases left in between. CDR3 region: CASSAPGILSGANVLTF. CDR3 bases: TGTGCCAGCAGTGCGCCAGGGATTTTATCTGGGGCCAACGTCCTGACTTTC.

This clonotype was seen more than once but under ten times. V is TRBV10-3 and J is TRBJ2-7, with D possibly being TRBD2 (5 bases). The CDR3 is made up of 12 amino acids. Germline values: CDR1 ENHRY, CDR2 SYGVKD. V was pared by 8 bases and J by 2 bases, with 10 bases between. The CDR3 DNA reads TGTGCCATCGGACTTTCCGCCTACGAGCAGTACTTC. It yields the protein CAIGLSAYEQYF.